One sample yielded the 20 T cell receptor beta chains listed below, sequenced in a study of T cells in Graves' hyperthyroidism and ophthalmopathy. RNA transcripts were the template for amplifying TCR beta CDR3 regions. A set of HTBI primers served as the primers for a first-round RT-PCR of the TCR CDR3. Using its own MiXCR run on the multiplex PCR reads, TCRdb lists one record per CDR3 protein. The data contain under 30,000 distinct CDR3 sequences, 49% of them singletons. The sequencing sample was made of blood. These receptors came from a middle-aged woman with Graves' hyperthyroidism that later progressed to Graves' ophthalmopathy.

The chain combines TRBV9 with TRBJ2-1; D gene uncertain. CDR1 is SGDLS, CDR2 YYNGEE, per germline. V lost 1 base to trimming and J lost 4 bases, with 12 bases between them. The CDR3 sequence is 15 residues long. DNA for the CDR3: TGTGCCAGCAGCGTATTTCAGGCCCGATACAATGAGCAGTTCTTC. Protein sequence: CASSVFQARYNEQFF. Full variable domain (remainder filled in from reference TRBV9 and TRBJ2-1): DSGVTQTPKHLITATGQRVTLRCSPRSGDLSVYWYQQSLDQGLQFLIQYYNGEERAKGNILERFSAQQFPDLHSELNLSSLELGDSALYFCASSVFQARYNEQFFGPGTRLTVL.

The V gene is TRBV7-3, the J gene TRBJ2-7; tentatively, D is TRBD1 or TRBD2 (5 bases each). The V end was cut by 8 bases, the J end by 2 bases, with 19 bases between. The CDR3 is 15 residues long. CDR1 and CDR2 (germline): SGHTA, FQGTGA. This chain's CDR3 is CASPGARERAYEQYF. The CDR3 bases are TGTGCCAGCCCCGGGGCCCGGGAAAGGGCCTACGAGCAGTACTTC.

This clonotype was found once. One end of the junction varies from germline; a read error may be responsible. The genes are TRBV20-1 and TRBJ2-5; D is uncertain. Per the germline V gene, CDR1 is DFQATT and CDR2 is SNEGSKA (reference sequence). This CDR3 spans 16 amino acids. For the CDR3, the DNA is TGCAGTGCTGACCTGGCGGAAGGGCCGGACGGAGAGATCCAGTACTTC. It yields the protein CSADLAEGPDGEIQYF.

This chain links TRBV5-1 with TRBJ1-2; 7 bases match TRBD1. This CDR3 contains 13 residues. Germline values: CDR1 SGHRS, CDR2 YFSETQ. J lost 2 bases, V lost 5 bases, and 3 bases had no gene match. This chain's CDR3 is CASSPTGNYGYTF. The CDR3, as DNA: TGCGCCAGCAGTCCGACAGGGAACTATGGCTACACCTTC.

The chain joins TRBV2 to TRBJ2-3; 9 bases are a match to TRBD1. This CDR3 spans 15 amino acids. V lost 3 bases, J lost 4 bases, and 5 bases stayed unmatched. CDR1 is SNHLY and CDR2 is FYNNEI in the germline V gene. For the CDR3, the DNA is TGTGCCAGCAGTGATAGACAGGGGGGCGCAGATACGCAGTATTTT. The encoded protein is CASSDRQGGADTQYF.

V usage is TRBV9 and J usage is TRBJ2-1, with 7 bases fitting TRBD2. CDR1 is SGDLS, CDR2 YYNGEE, per germline. V shed 4 bases, J shed 5 bases, and the junction held 6 bases outside the gene matches. This CDR3 comprises 14 residues. CDR3 residues: CASSFRDYDNEQFF. The CDR3 coding sequence is TGTGCCAGCAGCTTCCGGGACTATGACAATGAGCAGTTCTTC. Full variable domain (outside the CDR3, taken from reference TRBV9 and TRBJ2-1): DSGVTQTPKHLITATGQRVTLRCSPRSGDLSVYWYQQSLDQGLQFLIQYYNGEERAKGNILERFSAQQFPDLHSELNLSSLELGDSALYFCASSFRDYDNEQFFGPGTRLTVL.

Many counts were recorded for this clonotype. Here the CDR3 DNA reads TGTGCCAGCAGTCTAAGGACAGGGGGTTGGTTGCAGTACTTC. It codes for CASSLRTGGWLQYF. The rearrangement links TRBV28 to TRBJ2-7; 10 bases map to TRBD1. J was trimmed by 9 bases and V by 5 bases; bases with no gene match: 10. Germline assignment: CDR1 MDHEN and CDR2 SYDVKM. The CDR3 is 14 amino acids.

This clonotype was observed at least ten times. This rearrangement joins TRBV28 to TRBJ2-1; weak D call: TRBD1 (6 bases). Trimming took off 3 bases at V and 4 bases at J, with 16 bases between the two ends. CDR1 MDHEN and CDR2 SYDVKM come from the germline V gene. This CDR3 has 16 amino acids. CDR3 nucleotide sequence: TGTGCCAGCAGTTTCCCCACAGGGTTCATTTACAATGAGCAGTTCTTC. Translated: CASSFPTGFIYNEQFF.

The rearrangement uses TRBV19 and TRBJ1-3, with no clear D. Trimming removed 2 bases from V and 3 bases from J, with 17 bases in between. Germline lookup yields CDR1 LNHDA and CDR2 SQIVND (reference sequence). This CDR3 spans 17 amino acids. CDR3 coding DNA: TGTGCCAGTAGTATATCCGTCGGTACGTCGTTTGGAAACACCATATATTTT. Its translation is CASSISVGTSFGNTIYF.

The rearrangement links TRBV10-3 to TRBJ2-3, with 8 bases that match TRBD1. This CDR3 has 15 amino acids. Germline V gives CDR1 ENHRY, CDR2 SYGVKD. J lost 4 bases, V lost 0 bases, and 3 bases had no gene match. CDR3: CAISESTGGADTQYF. CDR3 bases: TGTGCCATCAGTGAGTCAACAGGGGGTGCAGATACGCAGTATTTT.

This clonotype was found a few times. The V call is TRBV7-2, the J call TRBJ2-7; 8 nucleotides line up with TRBD2. Germline CDR1 SGHTA, CDR2 FQGNSA. The ends lost 6 bases at V and 2 bases at J; junction bases unmatched: 9. The CDR3 covers 15 residues. CDR3 bases: TGTGCCAGCAGTAGTAGCGGGAACAGCGCCTACGAGCAGTACTTC. Its protein product is CASSSSGNSAYEQYF.

This clonotype was recorded many times. The chain links TRBV19 to TRBJ2-4; TRBD2 agrees at 7 bases. The trim removed 6 bases at V and 7 bases at J, leaving 12 bases unmatched. The CDR3 length is 15 residues. Germline V gives CDR1 LNHDA, CDR2 SQIVND (reference sequence). The CDR3: CASSPPTVGGNIQYF. In DNA, the CDR3 is TGTGCCAGTAGCCCTCCCACGGTGGGGGGGAACATTCAGTACTTC.

This clonotype has at least ten counts. V is TRBV4-2 and J is TRBJ1-4, with a weak D call TRBD1 (5 bases). This CDR3 has 17 residues. V lost 1 base and J 3 bases, leaving 15 bases between the germline ends. The germline V gene encodes CDR1 LGHNA and CDR2 YNFKEQ. CDR3 DNA: TGTGCCAGCAGCCAAGTATATGGTGGGACGGCTAATGAAAAACTGTTTTTT. Its protein is CASSQVYGGTANEKLFF.

The chain joins TRBV2 to TRBJ2-5; 9 nucleotides line up with TRBD2. From germline, CDR1 is SNHLY and CDR2 FYNNEI. The V segment lost 6 bases and the J segment 5 bases; nucleotides outside the gene matches: 28. CDR3 length: 21 amino acids. CDR3 in DNA: TGTGCCAGCAGGAACCATGATCTGGCCGGTAGCGGGAGTGGGGGATGGGAGACCCAGTACTTC. Translating it yields CASRNHDLAGSGSGGWETQYF.

This clonotype was detected a few times. This chain links TRBV29-1 with TRBJ2-1; 7 positions agree with TRBD2. Trimming cost V 5 bases and J 5 bases; bases outside gene matches: 6. This CDR3 region has 13 residues. Germline-derived CDR1 and CDR2 are SQVTM and ANQGSEA. The CDR3, as DNA: TGCAGCGTTCAGCGGGAATACGACAATGAGCAGTTCTTC. As protein: CSVQREYDNEQFF.

This clonotype has only one observation. The chain is built from TRBV6-1 and TRBJ1-5, with D maybe TRBD1 (5 bases). Germline V gene data show CDR1 as MNHNS and CDR2 as SASEGT. This CDR3 is 14 amino acids long. Trimming shortened V by 6 bases and J by 9 bases, and 18 bases separated the two germline ends. CDR3 nucleotides: TGTGCCAGCAGGGAGGGGACTGCACCGGGGCCCCAGCATTTT. Amino acid sequence: CASREGTAPGPQHF.

Concerning this clonotype itself: Given a much more abundant clone one base away, this may be a read error. The J gene is TRBJ1-1, the V gene TRBV28, with D unclear. Germline loops: CDR1 MDHEN, CDR2 SYDVKM. V lost 3 bases, J lost 4 bases, and 12 bases lay in between. This CDR3 comprises 14 residues. The CDR3 protein is CASSFSRRSTEAFF. The CDR3 nucleotides are TGTGCCAGCAGTTTCTCTCGGAGGAGCACTGAAGCTTTCTTT. Using reference TRBV28 and TRBJ1-1 for the parts outside the CDR3, the full variable domain is DVKVTQSSRYLVKRTGEKVFLECVQDMDHENMFWYRQDPGLGLRLIYFSYDVKMKEKGDIPEGYSVSREKKERFSLILESASTNQTSMYLCASSFSRRSTEAFFGQGTRLTVV.

The table lists this clonotype with many counts. The rearrangement links TRBV3-1 to TRBJ2-3; possible D gene TRBD2, 5 bases. Trimming cost V 9 bases and J 2 bases, with 9 bases left between them. There are 12 residues in the CDR3. Germline CDR1 LGHDT, CDR2 YNNKEL (reference sequence). The CDR3 sequence is CASRGNTDTQYF. The CDR3 nucleotides read TGTGCCAGTCGGGGAAACACAGATACGCAGTATTTT.

The chain links TRBV7-6 to TRBJ2-3, with TRBD1 as a possible D gene (6 bases). The CDR3 contains 17 residues. Trimming cost V 1 base and J 5 bases, with 19 bases left between them. The V gene's germline CDR1 is SGHVS and CDR2 FNYEAQ. The CDR3 loop reads CASSLEVPGEGGDTQYF. The CDR3 coding sequence is TGTGCCAGCAGCTTAGAGGTCCCAGGGGAAGGAGGAGATACGCAGTATTTT.

This clonotype is medium-sized by share. The V gene is TRBV7-3, the J gene TRBJ2-1; 8 positions agree with TRBD2. The CDR3 consists of 15 residues. Losses at the gene ends were 5 bases for V and 6 bases for J; bases not matched to a gene: 9. Germline V gene data show CDR1 as SGHTA and CDR2 as FQGTGA. The CDR3 region is CASSAVIAGFNEQFF. CDR3 in DNA: TGTGCCAGCAGCGCGGTTATAGCGGGATTCAATGAGCAGTTCTTC.